The 5 T cell receptor beta chains below were found in one sample sequenced in a study of vaccination and CD4 T cells after COVID-19. Time point meaning: late sampling 161 to 241 days after vaccination in a few convalescent patients. TCRdb recomputed calls from the PCR reads with MiXCR, one row per CDR3 protein. The data hold 30,000 or so distinct CDR3 sequences, with around 50% observed a single time. The starting material was CD4+ T cells from blood, obtained about 7 months after SARS-CoV-2 vaccination. These receptors all stem from a human donor who had recovered from COVID-19.

V is TRBV6-2 or TRBV6-3 and J is TRBJ2-7; D unclear. The CDR3 contains 15 residues. Germline CDR1 and CDR2: MNHEY and SVGEGT. V dropped 4 bases and J dropped 3 bases, with 16 bases sitting between them. The CDR3 nucleotides are TGTGCCAGCAGTTCGTCACGGACGCCGAACTACGAGCAGTACTTC. Translation gives CASSSSRTPNYEQYF.

Here the CDR3 DNA reads TGTGCCACGGGGGTTTCGTGGAATCAGCCCCAGCATTTT. Translation gives CATGVSWNQPQHF. The J gene is TRBJ1-5, the V gene TRBV19; possibly TRBD1 for D (5 bases). The CDR3 is made up of 13 amino acids. The germline V gene encodes CDR1 LNHDA and CDR2 SQIVND (reference sequence). V shed 10 bases and J shed 4 bases, with 14 bases lying between them.

This clonotype was seen a few times. Germline is not matched at one junction end, which may reflect a read error. This chain connects TRBV27 to TRBJ2-3; maybe TRBD1 (5 bases). The germline V gene encodes CDR1 MNHEY and CDR2 SMNVEV (reference sequence). The CDR3 has 13 residues. The chain's CDR3 is CASRPQDTGTQYF. CDR3 sequence (DNA): TGTGCCAGCAGGCCTCAGGACACAGGTACGCAGTATTTT.

J is TRBJ2-3 and V is TRBV28, with D perhaps matching TRBD2 (5 bases). Trimming shortened V by 10 bases and J by 0 bases, and 20 bases separated the two germline ends. Germline V CDR1 and CDR2: MDHEN, SYDVKM. The CDR3 has 16 residues. The DNA of the CDR3 is TGTGCCACCCATCCCCTGGGCAAGCGGAGCACAGATACGCAGTATTTT. It codes for CATHPLGKRSTDTQYF.

The rearrangement links TRBV5-6 to TRBJ2-7, with no clear D. The germline V gene has CDR1 SGHDT and CDR2 YYEEEE. This CDR3 contains 13 residues. Trimming shortened V by 3 bases and J by 1 base, and 8 bases separated the two germline ends. CDR3 in DNA: TGTGCCAGCAGCTGGTTTGGATCCTACGAGCAGTACTTC. As protein: CASSWFGSYEQYF.